This TCR beta chain was captured in a study of identical twins. Study-wide findings and caveats: Part of the zero-insertion signal could reflect confounding by invariant MAIT and iNKT cells. Cord blood's abundant beta clonotypes had fewer insertions, unlike memory repertoires.

V lost 5 bases, J lost 3 bases, and 20 bases lay in between. There are 16 residues in the CDR3. CDR1 is SEHNR and CDR2 is FQNEAQ in the germline V gene (reference sequence). There are a few counts of this clonotype. Its specificity is unknown. TCRdb ran MiXCR on the 5' RACE reads and lists one entry per CDR3 protein. The sample contains approximately 300,000 distinct CDR3 sequences, less than 9.5% of which appear only once. This same sample was also part of a study on yellow fever vaccine responses in identical twins.

The rearrangement uses TRBV7-9 and TRBJ2-7; D perhaps matches TRBD2 (7 bases). Material for sequencing was CD8+ T cells sorted from blood. This receptor was obtained from a young woman in good health. The CDR3: CASSPVRGGQSYEQYF. For the CDR3, the DNA is TGTGCCAGCAGCCCCGTGAGGGGGGGGCAAAGCTACGAGCAGTACTTC.